These 28 T cell receptor beta chains were sequenced from one sample in a study of human T cells and chemical hapten exposure (dated by TCRdb to the early 2020s). The library was generated by RACE. TCRdb lists the instrument as NextSeq 500. TCRdb took the public reads, trimmed them with fastp at Q25, ran MiXCR for clone calling and kept in-frame beta chains. Rows merge per CDR3 protein into single entries with the most common DNA and genes. The sample data list some 350,000 distinct CDR3 sequences, and approximately 6.3% of these were observed just once. The ten largest make up about 8% of the sample. The intended sense of this specimen's time point label: patch test 1, 2 weeks after DPC sensitization. The sample's treatment or condition label, in plain terms: therapeutic diphenylcyclopropenone sensitization with weekly scalp DPC. The starting material was whole blood, obtained in connection with sensitization to the hapten diphenylcyclopropenone (DPC). The source is a woman aged 18-29 years with alopecia areata. Some clones in this sample may be carry-over from other donors' samples.

This clonotype was picked up a small number of times. This sequence joins TRBV5-4 and TRBJ1-2; D is unresolved. V was pared by 0 bases and J by 2 bases, with 8 bases between. The germline gives CDR1 SGHNT, CDR2 YYREEE (reference sequence). The CDR3 is 14 residues long. CDR3 sequence reads: CASSLGLGNYGYTF. DNA for the CDR3: TGTGCCAGCAGCTTGGGGTTGGGGAACTATGGCTACACCTTC.

This clonotype came up a few times. The chain recombines TRBV5-1 with TRBJ2-3, with 11 bases aligning to TRBD2. From germline, CDR1 is SGHRS and CDR2 YFSETQ. The CDR3 runs to 15 residues. V lost 3 bases, J lost 6 bases, and 6 bases stayed unmatched. DNA of the CDR3: TGCGCCAGCAGCTCGACTAGCGGGGTCTCGGATACGCAGTATTTT. It translates to CASSSTSGVSDTQYF.

The table lists this clonotype with a few counts. The chain combines TRBV4-3 with TRBJ1-2; D possibly corresponds to TRBD1 (6 bases). Germline V lookup: CDR1 LGHNA, CDR2 YSLEER. The V end was cut by 0 bases, the J end by 2 bases, with 10 bases between. The CDR3 covers 15 residues. Here the CDR3 reads CASSQDRGRNYGYTF. As DNA, the CDR3 is TGCGCCAGCAGCCAAGACAGGGGAAGGAACTATGGCTACACCTTC.

The V call is TRBV12-3 or TRBV12-4, the J call TRBJ2-5; 14 nucleotides align to TRBD2. V was pared by 3 bases and J by 3 bases, with 6 bases of the junction left unmatched. This CDR3 is built from 17 residues. The CDR3 DNA reads TGTGCCAGCAGTTTTGGGACTAGCGGGGGTTTCAAAGAGACCCAGTACTTC. Protein product: CASSFGTSGGFKETQYF.

This clonotype was counted a few times. J is TRBJ1-1 and V is TRBV5-1; D gene ambiguous. V was shortened by 0 bases and J by 6 bases, with 9 bases between the two germline ends. In germline, CDR1 is SGHRS, CDR2 YFSETQ. The CDR3 is 13 amino acids. CDR3 DNA: TGCGCCAGCAGCTTGGCAACGGGTCCTGAAGCTTTCTTT. Amino acid sequence: CASSLATGPEAFF.

This clonotype has ten or more counts. The chain combines TRBV29-1 with TRBJ2-3, with D possibly called TRBD1 or TRBD2 (5 bases each). The CDR3 totals 14 residues. Germline CDR1 and CDR2: SQVTM and ANQGSEA. With 2 bases removed from V and 3 bases from J, the gap between germline ends came to 12 bases. This CDR3 is CSVERGSGTDTQYF. The CDR3 nucleotides are TGCAGCGTTGAAAGGGGATCGGGAACAGATACGCAGTATTTT.

In this sample, this clonotype turned up many times. V usage is TRBV4-1 and J usage is TRBJ2-3, with a tentative D call TRBD1 (5 bases). CDR3 size: 12 residues. The V and J ends lost 5 bases and 7 bases respectively, with 10 bases between them. Germline CDR1 MGHRA, CDR2 YSYEKL. CDR3 region: CASSTTVNTQYF. CDR3 DNA: TGCGCCAGCAGCACGACAGTTAATACGCAGTATTTT.

A few counts support this clonotype. J is TRBJ1-6 and V is TRBV4-3; D might be TRBD1 (5 bases). Trimming pared 3 bases from V and 4 bases from J, leaving 10 bases between. Germline CDR1 LGHNA, CDR2 YSLEER. The CDR3 sequence is 15 residues long. CDR3 DNA sequence: TGCGCCAGCAGCCATGGGGACGGGTATAATTCACCCCTCCACTTT. This gives the protein CASSHGDGYNSPLHF.

This CDR3 is CASSPPRDRGAGTAYRYTF. The CDR3 DNA sequence: TGTGCCAGCAGTCCTCCCCGGGACAGGGGGGCGGGGACCGCTTATCGCTACACCTTC. The rearrangement links TRBV6-1 to TRBJ1-2; 11 bases match TRBD1. The CDR3 length is 19 residues. V lost 5 bases and J lost 9; bases outside the gene matches: 23. Germline CDR1 MNHNS, CDR2 SASEGT.

In its sample, this clonotype was seen many times. V usage is TRBV7-8 and J usage is TRBJ2-2; 10 positions match TRBD2. Trimming cost V 0 bases and J 2 bases; bases outside gene matches: 6. Germline V gene sequence: CDR1 SGHVS, CDR2 FQNEAQ. The CDR3 runs to 18 residues. CDR3: CASSLAILAGENTGELFF. The CDR3 nucleotides read TGTGCCAGCAGCTTAGCGATTCTAGCGGGGGAAAACACCGGGGAGCTGTTTTTT.

This clonotype came up a few times. The V call is TRBV9, the J call TRBJ1-6; D possibly corresponds to TRBD1 (5 bases). The CDR3 covers 14 residues. The germline V gene encodes CDR1 SGDLS and CDR2 YYNGEE. V was shortened by 1 base and J by 6 bases, with 8 bases between the two germline ends. The CDR3: CASSVQGFNSPLHF. CDR3 DNA sequence: TGTGCCAGCAGCGTACAGGGATTTAATTCACCCCTCCACTTT.

In its sample, this clonotype was seen many times. This sequence joins TRBV5-1 and TRBJ2-4, with 16 bases fitting TRBD2. CDR3 length: 17 residues. CDR1 and CDR2 (germline): SGHRS, YFSETQ. Trimming cost V 0 bases and J 9 bases; bases outside gene matches: 6. The CDR3 DNA sequence: TGCGCCAGCAGCTTGGCGGGACTAGCGGGGGGGCAAAGCATTCAGTACTTC. Amino acid sequence: CASSLAGLAGGQSIQYF.

In this sample, this clonotype turned up a few times. This chain uses TRBV7-9 with TRBJ2-7; maybe TRBD1 (6 bases). V was clipped by 8 bases and J by 7 bases, with 15 bases between them. Germline V CDR1 and CDR2: SEHNR, FQNEAQ (reference sequence). CDR3 length equals 12 residues. CDR3 in DNA: TGTGCCAGCGATTCCCAGGGGCCTGAGCAGTACTTC. Protein sequence: CASDSQGPEQYF.

This clonotype has a count of ten or more. This sequence joins TRBV20-1 and TRBJ2-3, with a possible D match to TRBD2 (6 bases). The germline V gene encodes CDR1 DFQATT and CDR2 SNEGSKA (reference sequence). The CDR3 length is 14 residues. V shed 6 bases and J shed 6 bases, with 19 bases lying between them. For the CDR3, the DNA is TGCAGTGCCCCAGGTGGCGGGGCGGACGATACGCAGTATTTT. This encodes CSAPGGGADDTQYF.

This clonotype has more than one count but fewer than ten. This chain links TRBV27 with TRBJ2-6, with unresolved D. The ends were cut back, 6 bases at V and 2 bases at J, with 11 bases in the middle. The CDR3 covers 15 residues. Germline values: CDR1 MNHEY, CDR2 SMNVEV (reference sequence). The CDR3 spells CASRYVGAGANVLTF. CDR3 in DNA: TGTGCCAGCAGATACGTCGGAGCTGGGGCCAACGTCCTGACTTTC.

This clonotype was found many times. The J gene is TRBJ1-2, the V gene TRBV6-2 or TRBV6-3; D is perhaps TRBD1 (6 bases). Germline V CDR1 and CDR2: MNHEY, SVGEGT. This CDR3 comprises 13 residues. Trimming removed 6 bases at V and 4 bases at J, with 12 bases between. CDR3 region: CASRNGQIYGYTF. Written as DNA, the CDR3 is TGTGCCAGCAGAAACGGACAGATCTATGGCTACACCTTC.

This clonotype has just a few counts. The chain couples TRBV5-6 to TRBJ2-7; D not certain. Germline V CDR1 and CDR2: SGHDT, YYEEEE. The ends were cut back, 0 bases at V and 3 bases at J, with 10 bases in the middle. The CDR3 contains 14 residues. CDR3 nucleotide sequence: TGTGCCAGCAGCTTGGAGTGGGGAAACTACGAGCAGTACTTC. Protein sequence: CASSLEWGNYEQYF.

Remarks on this clonotype: A read error may produce the germline difference seen at one junction end. The chain has TRBV27 and TRBJ1-5; weak D call: TRBD1 (6 bases). This CDR3 comprises 16 residues. Germline CDR1 MNHEY, CDR2 SMNVEV (reference sequence). In DNA, the CDR3 is TGTGCCAGCAGTATATCCGGACAGTCTAGCAATCAGCCCCAGCATTTT. This gives the protein CASSISGQSSNQPQHF.

This clonotype was detected many times. DNA for the CDR3: TGTGCCAGCAGCGGGGGACAGGGGAGGACCGGGGAGCTGTTTTTT. Protein: CASSGGQGRTGELFF. V is TRBV6-2 or TRBV6-3 and J is TRBJ2-2, with 10 bases fitting TRBD1. V was clipped by 6 bases and J by 5 bases; unmatched bases: 6. Germline V gives CDR1 MNHEY, CDR2 SVGEGT. CDR3 length: 15 amino acids.

This clonotype was observed at least ten times. This chain uses TRBV7-3 with TRBJ2-5; 7 nucleotides line up with TRBD1. The CDR3 runs to 14 residues. The junction had 3 bases not matched to a gene; V was cut back by 4 bases and J by 1 base. Germline V CDR1 and CDR2: SGHTA, FQGTGA. This CDR3 is CASSSTGPQETQYF. The CDR3 coding sequence is TGTGCCAGCAGCTCGACAGGGCCCCAAGAGACCCAGTACTTC. The variable domain in full, with the rest retrieved from reference TRBV7-3 and TRBJ2-5, is GAGVSQTPSNKVTEKGKYVELRCDPISGHTALYWYRQSLGQGPEFLIYFQGTGAADDSGLPNDRFFAVRPEGSVSTLKIQRTERGDSAVYLCASSSTGPQETQYFGPGTRLLVL.

This clonotype was seen repeatedly, ten times or more. The chain is built from TRBV21-1 and TRBJ1-2. TRBV21-1 is recorded as a pseudogene. The CDR3 totals 9 residues. CDR3 protein: CANEGGRIF. The CDR3 DNA reads TGTGCCAACGAGGGAGGACGGATCTTC.

V gene TRBV14 combines with J gene TRBJ2-1, with 8 bases matching TRBD1. V lost 3 bases, J lost 5 bases, and 9 bases stayed unmatched. Looked up from germline, CDR1 is SGHDN and CDR2 is FVKESK. The CDR3 covers 16 residues. CDR3 nucleotides: TGTGCCAGCAGCCAGGGGGACAGGCTGCATCACAATGAGCAGTTCTTC. Translation: CASSQGDRLHHNEQFF.

The rearrangement joins TRBV9 to TRBJ2-5; D is ambiguous. V was clipped by 0 bases and J by 4 bases, with 10 bases between them. The germline CDR1 and CDR2 sequences are SGDLS and YYNGEE. The length of the CDR3 is 14 residues. Here the CDR3 reads CASSVADGRETQYF. The CDR3 nucleotides read TGTGCCAGCAGCGTAGCGGACGGTAGAGAGACCCAGTACTTC. The variable domain in full, completed from reference TRBV9 and TRBJ2-5, reads DSGVTQTPKHLITATGQRVTLRCSPRSGDLSVYWYQQSLDQGLQFLIQYYNGEERAKGNILERFSAQQFPDLHSELNLSSLELGDSALYFCASSVADGRETQYFGPGTRLLVL.

V and J are TRBV15 and TRBJ2-5; the D gene is possibly TRBD1 (5 bases). Trimming took off 0 bases at V and 5 bases at J, with 10 bases between the two ends. Per germline, CDR1 LNHNV and CDR2 YYDKDF (reference sequence). The CDR3 has 14 residues. In nucleotides, the CDR3 is TGTGCCACCAGCAGAGATAGGGGTATCGAGACCCAGTACTTC. Its translation: CATSRDRGIETQYF.

This clonotype was counted only a few times. The chain carries TRBV14 and TRBJ1-3, with TRBD1 as a possible D gene (5 bases). The V gene lost 4 bases and the J gene lost 4 bases, with 8 bases spanning the gap. The CDR3 sequence is 13 residues long. Germline-derived CDR1 and CDR2 are SGHDN and FVKESK. For the CDR3, the DNA is TGTGCCAGCAGCCCCCGACAGGGAAACACCATATATTTT. Residues: CASSPRQGNTIYF.

Ten or more counts support this clonotype. This chain uses TRBV7-6 with TRBJ2-5; the D gene is possibly TRBD2 (5 bases). The germline V and J ends were trimmed by 4 bases and 1 base, with 10 bases remaining between them. Germline V gene data show CDR1 as SGHVS and CDR2 as FNYEAQ. The CDR3 is made up of 14 amino acids. CDR3 protein: CASSWRLPQETQYF. In DNA form, the CDR3 reads TGTGCCAGCAGCTGGAGGTTACCCCAAGAGACCCAGTACTTC.

This clonotype was seen many times. This sequence joins TRBV10-3 and TRBJ2-3; D is undetermined. In germline, CDR1 is ENHRY, CDR2 SYGVKD. Trimming cost V 0 bases and J 6 bases, with 4 bases left between them. The CDR3 extends over 12 amino acids. The CDR3 sequence is CAISESADTQYF. CDR3 sequence (DNA): TGTGCCATCAGTGAGTCAGCGGATACGCAGTATTTT.

This clonotype was recorded a few times. The chain links TRBV3-1 to TRBJ1-5, with no clear D. The CDR3 consists of 14 residues. The V end lost 4 bases, the J end lost 0 bases, and 7 bases lay between the germline ends. Germline values: CDR1 LGHDT, CDR2 YNNKEL (reference sequence). The CDR3 nucleotides read TGTGCCAGCAGCCCCCAGATTAGCAATCAGCCCCAGCATTTT. Amino acid sequence: CASSPQISNQPQHF.